The rows below give T cell receptor beta chains drawn from one sample of a study of blood T cell repertoires in COVID-19. Measured with immunoSEQ multiplex PCR; TCRdb has only the in-frame clones, and not every one. The data hold under 200,000 clones, with about 89% observed a single time. The sample taken for sequencing was PBMCs or T cells enriched from blood (not recorded which). The receptors originated from a woman aged 18-35 years who had recovered from COVID-19. Both conserved end residues are part of each CDR3. A D gene is named only where the DNA matches it firmly. Clone size, where shown, is once, few, many, or a class for clones that have expanded.

v_call: TRBV15; d_call: -; j_call: TRBJ1-2; clone_size: -; cdr3_aa: CATSRDGQATYGYTF; cdr3_nt: TGTGCCACCAGCAGAGATGGGCAGGCTACCTATGGCTACACCTTC
v_call: TRBV5-1; d_call: TRBD1; j_call: TRBJ2-2; clone_size: -; cdr3_aa: CASSRTPPGTGENTGELFF; cdr3_nt: TGCGCCAGCAGCAGAACGCCGCCCGGGACAGGGGAGAACACCGGGGAGCTGTTTTTT
v_call: TRBV6-1; d_call: -; j_call: TRBJ2-3; clone_size: -; cdr3_aa: CASSEKGMGGDTQYF; cdr3_nt: TGTGCCAGCAGTGAAAAGGGGATGGGTGGCGATACGCAGTATTTT
v_call: TRBV7-9; d_call: -; j_call: TRBJ2-1; clone_size: -; cdr3_aa: CASSPQLFSRNEQFF; cdr3_nt: TGTGCCAGCAGCCCCCAACTTTTCTCGAGGAATGAGCAGTTCTTC
v_call: TRBV20-1; d_call: TRBD2; j_call: TRBJ2-1; clone_size: few; cdr3_aa: CSASWWREWGQFF; cdr3_nt: TGCAGTGCTAGTTGGTGGCGGGAGTGGGGGCAGTTCTTC
v_call: TRBV6-5; d_call: TRBD2; j_call: TRBJ2-7; clone_size: -; cdr3_aa: CASSSTSGAYEQYF; cdr3_nt: TGTGCCAGCAGTTCCACTAGCGGGGCCTACGAGCAGTACTTC
v_call: TRBV28; d_call: TRBD1; j_call: TRBJ1-2; clone_size: -; cdr3_aa: CASSLEGTVYGYTF; cdr3_nt: TGTGCCAGCAGTTTGGAGGGGACAGTCTATGGCTACACCTTC
v_call: TRBV7-2; d_call: TRBD1; j_call: TRBJ1-4; clone_size: -; cdr3_aa: CASSSRQGNEKLFF; cdr3_nt: TGTGCCAGCAGCTCTCGACAGGGGAACGAAAAACTGTTTTTT
v_call: TRBV2; d_call: TRBD2; j_call: TRBJ2-1; clone_size: -; cdr3_aa: CASSQFSGSSGNEQFF; cdr3_nt: TGTGCCAGCAGCCAATTTAGCGGGAGTTCGGGTAATGAGCAGTTCTTC
v_call: TRBV5-1; d_call: -; j_call: TRBJ2-2; clone_size: once; cdr3_aa: CASSPGDRGRNTGELFF; cdr3_nt: TGCGCCAGCAGCCCAGGGGATCGCGGGAGAAACACCGGGGAGCTGTTTTTT
v_call: TRBV4-1; d_call: -; j_call: TRBJ2-7; clone_size: -; cdr3_aa: CASSQTQTYEQYF; cdr3_nt: TGCGCCAGCAGCCAGACACAAACCTACGAGCAGTACTTC
v_call: TRBV19; d_call: -; j_call: TRBJ2-2; clone_size: -; cdr3_aa: CASSITGGNTGELFF; cdr3_nt: TGTGCCAGTAGTATCACCGGAGGGAACACCGGGGAGCTGTTTTTT
v_call: TRBV27; d_call: -; j_call: TRBJ1-3; clone_size: -; cdr3_aa: CASSLQGRSGNTIYF; cdr3_nt: TGTGCCAGCAGTTTACAGGGGCGGTCTGGAAACACCATATATTTT
v_call: TRBV5-1; d_call: TRBD1; j_call: TRBJ2-3; clone_size: -; cdr3_aa: CASSSGQGSTDTQYF; cdr3_nt: TGCGCCAGCAGCTCCGGACAGGGGAGCACAGATACGCAGTATTTT
v_call: TRBV28; d_call: -; j_call: TRBJ2-2; clone_size: -; cdr3_aa: CASSLFSGELFF; cdr3_nt: TGTGCCAGCAGTTTATTTTCTGGGGAGCTGTTTTTT
v_call: TRBV28; d_call: -; j_call: TRBJ2-1; clone_size: -; cdr3_aa: CASSFELATEQFF; cdr3_nt: TGTGCCAGCAGTTTCGAACTAGCCACCGAGCAGTTCTTC
v_call: TRBV6-5; d_call: -; j_call: TRBJ1-2; clone_size: -; cdr3_aa: CASSLMTGYTF; cdr3_nt: TGTGCCAGCAGTCTCATGACAGGCTACACCTTC
v_call: TRBV6-6; d_call: TRBD2; j_call: TRBJ2-3; clone_size: -; cdr3_aa: CASSPGLAGGPGTDTQYF; cdr3_nt: TGTGCCAGCAGTCCCGGACTAGCGGGAGGGCCGGGAACAGATACGCAGTATTTT
v_call: TRBV27; d_call: TRBD1; j_call: TRBJ1-1; clone_size: once; cdr3_aa: CASRTGVGNSEAFF; cdr3_nt: TGTGCCAGCCGGACAGGGGTTGGGAACTCTGAAGCTTTCTTT
v_call: TRBV6-5; d_call: -; j_call: TRBJ1-3; clone_size: -; cdr3_aa: CASSSHRSSGNTIYF; cdr3_nt: TGTGCCAGCAGTTCCCACAGGAGCTCTGGAAACACCATATATTTT
v_call: TRBV6-5; d_call: -; j_call: TRBJ2-4; clone_size: -; cdr3_aa: CASKSTGENIQYF; cdr3_nt: TGTGCCAGCAAATCGACAGGCGAAAACATTCAGTACTTC
v_call: TRBV10-3; d_call: TRBD2; j_call: TRBJ2-3; clone_size: -; cdr3_aa: CAISDLAGQDTQYF; cdr3_nt: TGTGCCATCAGTGATCTAGCGGGGCAAGATACGCAGTATTTT
v_call: TRBV5-5; d_call: -; j_call: TRBJ1-1; clone_size: -; cdr3_aa: CASSLESGAWTEAFF; cdr3_nt: TGTGCCAGCAGCTTGGAATCTGGGGCGTGGACTGAAGCTTTCTTT
v_call: TRBV18; d_call: -; j_call: TRBJ1-1; clone_size: -; cdr3_aa: CASSPMAGAALTEAFF; cdr3_nt: TGTGCCAGCTCACCAATGGCAGGGGCCGCCCTCACTGAAGCTTTCTTT
v_call: TRBV6-5; d_call: -; j_call: TRBJ1-2; clone_size: -; cdr3_aa: CASSYGGGYGYTF; cdr3_nt: TGTGCCAGCAGTTACGGCGGGGGCTATGGCTACACCTTC
v_call: TRBV13; d_call: TRBD1; j_call: TRBJ2-7; clone_size: -; cdr3_aa: CASSSWTGLDYEQYF; cdr3_nt: TGTGCCAGCAGCTCCTGGACAGGGTTGGACTACGAGCAGTACTTC
v_call: TRBV27; d_call: TRBD2; j_call: TRBJ2-5; clone_size: -; cdr3_aa: CASSFTASGKYQETQYF; cdr3_nt: TGTGCCAGCAGTTTTACGGCTAGCGGGAAGTACCAAGAGACCCAGTACTTC
v_call: TRBV6-4; d_call: -; j_call: TRBJ2-1; clone_size: -; cdr3_aa: CASSDSVNEQFF; cdr3_nt: TGTGCCAGCAGTGACTCCGTCAATGAGCAGTTCTTC
v_call: TRBV7-9; d_call: TRBD1; j_call: TRBJ2-7; clone_size: -; cdr3_aa: CASSSRGQTYEQYF; cdr3_nt: TGTGCCAGCAGCTCGAGGGGACAGACCTACGAGCAGTACTTC
v_call: TRBV2; d_call: TRBD2; j_call: TRBJ2-7; clone_size: -; cdr3_aa: CASTSGAYSGITYEQYF; cdr3_nt: TGTGCCAGCACCTCAGGGGCCTATAGCGGGATTACCTACGAGCAGTACTTC
v_call: TRBV15; d_call: -; j_call: TRBJ2-1; clone_size: -; cdr3_aa: CATSRGAGHDNEQFF; cdr3_nt: TGTGCCACCAGCAGGGGAGCGGGACACGACAATGAGCAGTTCTTC
v_call: TRBV11-2; d_call: TRBD2; j_call: TRBJ2-3; clone_size: -; cdr3_aa: CASSLHYALAADTQYF; cdr3_nt: TGTGCCAGCAGCCTACATTATGCCCTAGCGGCAGATACGCAGTATTTT
v_call: TRBV14; d_call: -; j_call: TRBJ2-2; clone_size: -; cdr3_aa: CASSRQVNTGELFF; cdr3_nt: TGTGCCAGCAGCCGACAGGTGAACACCGGGGAGCTGTTTTTT
v_call: TRBV14; d_call: -; j_call: TRBJ1-6; clone_size: -; cdr3_aa: CASSQRGGSYNSPLHF; cdr3_nt: TGTGCCAGCAGCCAACGGGGAGGCTCCTATAATTCACCCCTCCACTTT
v_call: TRBV27; d_call: TRBD2; j_call: TRBJ2-2; clone_size: -; cdr3_aa: CASSFGTSGTGELFF; cdr3_nt: TGTGCCAGCAGTTTCGGGACTAGCGGGACCGGGGAGCTGTTTTTT
v_call: TRBV28; d_call: TRBD1; j_call: TRBJ2-6; clone_size: once; cdr3_aa: CASNPRDSSHSGANVLTF; cdr3_nt: TGTGCCAGCAACCCCCGGGACAGCTCTCACTCTGGGGCCAACGTCCTGACTTTC
v_call: TRBV10-2; d_call: TRBD2; j_call: TRBJ2-1; clone_size: -; cdr3_aa: CASSAAGYNEQFF; cdr3_nt: TGCGCCAGCTCCGCAGCGGGGTACAATGAGCAGTTCTTC
v_call: TRBV30; d_call: TRBD2; j_call: TRBJ2-7; clone_size: -; cdr3_aa: CAWGTSGSYSEQYF; cdr3_nt: TGTGCCTGGGGGACTAGCGGGAGTTATTCCGAGCAGTACTTC
v_call: TRBV15; d_call: -; j_call: TRBJ1-1; clone_size: -; cdr3_aa: CATSRDLAGNPEAFF; cdr3_nt: TGTGCCACCAGCAGAGATCTCGCAGGGAACCCTGAAGCTTTCTTT
v_call: TRBV2; d_call: TRBD1; j_call: TRBJ1-5; clone_size: -; cdr3_aa: CAGRTGVNQPQHF; cdr3_nt: TGTGCCGGAAGGACAGGGGTTAATCAGCCCCAGCATTTT